This passage covers 5 T cell receptor beta chains from one sample sequenced in a study. TCRdb itself ran the RT-PCR reads through MiXCR, one entry per CDR3 protein. The data show about 680,000 distinct CDR3 sequences, 11% to 15% seen once. The sequencing input was memory CD4+ T cells from blood. These receptors all stem from a female donor in good health, serving as a healthy control.

This clonotype turned up a few times. V and J are TRBV6-6 and TRBJ1-2, with 7 bases aligning to TRBD1. The germline V gene has CDR1 MNHNY and CDR2 SVGAGI (reference sequence). The CDR3 is 14 residues long. J lost 4 bases, V lost 6 bases, and 8 bases had no gene match. CDR3 protein: CASRNSDRSYGYTF. The CDR3 DNA reads as TGTGCCAGCAGGAACTCGGACAGGAGCTATGGCTACACCTTC.

This clonotype turned up a few times. This chain's CDR3 is CASSPATGPNEKLFF. In DNA form, the CDR3 reads TGCGCCAGCAGCCCCGCTACAGGCCCTAATGAAAAACTGTTTTTT. The chain couples TRBV5-1 to TRBJ1-4, with D possibly TRBD1 on 5 matching bases. The V and J ends lost 4 bases and 3 bases respectively, with 13 bases between them. Looked up from germline, CDR1 is SGHRS and CDR2 is YFSETQ. CDR3 size: 15 residues.

This clonotype was seen repeatedly, ten times or more. This chain joins TRBV12-3 or TRBV12-4 and TRBJ2-1; D call uncertain. The CDR3 length is 14 residues. V dropped 4 bases and J dropped 6 bases, with 13 bases sitting between them. CDR3 sequence: CASSSSSGLNEQFF. DNA for the CDR3: TGTGCCAGCAGTTCGTCCTCTGGGCTCAATGAGCAGTTCTTC.

On this clonotype itself: At one of its ends the junction is not consistent with the germline gene, which may arise from a read error. V is TRBV6-2 or TRBV6-3 and J is TRBJ2-1; D unclear. The CDR3 has 12 amino acids. Germline CDR1 MNHEY, CDR2 SVGEGT. Here the CDR3 DNA reads TGTGCCAGCAGTTACCCCCCGACTGAGCAGTTATTC. Its translation is CASSYPPTEQLF.

This clonotype has a single count. The CDR3 nucleotides read TGTGCCAGCAGCCAAGAGTCCCACTGGCAGTTCTTC. It codes for CASSQESHWQFF. The V and J genes are TRBV3-1 and TRBJ2-1; D not certain. V shed 0 bases and J shed 12 bases, with 9 bases lying between them. The germline gives CDR1 LGHDT, CDR2 YNNKEL (reference sequence). The CDR3 consists of 12 residues.